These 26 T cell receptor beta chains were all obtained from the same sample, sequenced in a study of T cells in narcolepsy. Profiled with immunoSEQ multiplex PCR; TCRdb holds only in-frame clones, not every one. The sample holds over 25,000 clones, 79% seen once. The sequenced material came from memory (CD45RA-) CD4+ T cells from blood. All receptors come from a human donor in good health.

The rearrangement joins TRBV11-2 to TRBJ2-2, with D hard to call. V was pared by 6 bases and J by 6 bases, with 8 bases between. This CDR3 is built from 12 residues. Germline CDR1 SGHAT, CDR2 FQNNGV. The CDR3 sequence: CASSYKSGELFF. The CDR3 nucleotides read TGTGCCAGCAGTTACAAGTCCGGGGAGCTGTTTTTT.

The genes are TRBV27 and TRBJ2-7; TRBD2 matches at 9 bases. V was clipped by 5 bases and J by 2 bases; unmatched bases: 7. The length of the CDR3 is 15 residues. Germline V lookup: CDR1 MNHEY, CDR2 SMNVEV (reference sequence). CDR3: CASSPTRLAAYEQYF. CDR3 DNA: TGTGCCAGCAGTCCCACGAGACTAGCGGCCTACGAGCAGTACTTC.

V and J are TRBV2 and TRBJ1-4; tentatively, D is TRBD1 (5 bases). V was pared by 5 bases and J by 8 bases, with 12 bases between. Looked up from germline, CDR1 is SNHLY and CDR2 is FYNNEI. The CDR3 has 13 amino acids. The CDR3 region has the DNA TGTGCCAGCAGTTTGGGGGTCGGCGAAAAACTGTTTTTT. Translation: CASSLGVGEKLFF.

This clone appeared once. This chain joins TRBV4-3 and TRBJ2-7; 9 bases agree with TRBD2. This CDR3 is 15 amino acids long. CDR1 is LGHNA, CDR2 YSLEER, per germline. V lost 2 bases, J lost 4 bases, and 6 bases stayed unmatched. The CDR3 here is CASSQFGLAKYEQYF. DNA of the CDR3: TGCGCCAGCAGCCAATTTGGACTAGCGAAGTACGAGCAGTACTTC.

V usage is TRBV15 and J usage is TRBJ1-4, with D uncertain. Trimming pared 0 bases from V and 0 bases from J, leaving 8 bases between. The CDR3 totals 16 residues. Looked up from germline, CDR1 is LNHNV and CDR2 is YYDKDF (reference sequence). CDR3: CATSRDSHATNEKLFF. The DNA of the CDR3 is TGTGCCACCAGCAGAGATTCACATGCAACTAATGAAAAACTGTTTTTT.

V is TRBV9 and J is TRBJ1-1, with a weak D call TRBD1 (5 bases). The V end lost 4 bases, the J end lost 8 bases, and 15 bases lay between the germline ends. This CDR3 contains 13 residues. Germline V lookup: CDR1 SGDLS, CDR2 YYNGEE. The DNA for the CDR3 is TGTGCCAGCAGCACCAAGGGATGGGGGGAAGCTTTCTTT. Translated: CASSTKGWGEAFF.

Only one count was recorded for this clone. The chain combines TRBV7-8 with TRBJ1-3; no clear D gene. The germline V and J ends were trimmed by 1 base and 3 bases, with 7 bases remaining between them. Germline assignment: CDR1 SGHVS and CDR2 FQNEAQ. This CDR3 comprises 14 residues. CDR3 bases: TGTGCCAGCAGCTTAGGAGGTGTTGGAAACACCATATATTTT. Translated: CASSLGGVGNTIYF.

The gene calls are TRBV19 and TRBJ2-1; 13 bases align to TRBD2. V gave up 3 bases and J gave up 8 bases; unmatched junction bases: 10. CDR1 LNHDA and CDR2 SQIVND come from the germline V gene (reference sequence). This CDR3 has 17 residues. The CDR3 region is CASSIPKTSGRAHEQFF. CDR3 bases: TGTGCCAGTAGTATCCCCAAAACTAGCGGGAGGGCGCATGAGCAGTTCTTC.

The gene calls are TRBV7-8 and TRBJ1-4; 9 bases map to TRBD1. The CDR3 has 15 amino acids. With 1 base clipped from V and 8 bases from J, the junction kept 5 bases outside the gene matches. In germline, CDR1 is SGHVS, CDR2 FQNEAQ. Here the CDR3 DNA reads TGTGCCAGCAGCTTAGTAACAGGGGGCTGGGAAAAACTGTTTTTT. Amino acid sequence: CASSLVTGGWEKLFF.

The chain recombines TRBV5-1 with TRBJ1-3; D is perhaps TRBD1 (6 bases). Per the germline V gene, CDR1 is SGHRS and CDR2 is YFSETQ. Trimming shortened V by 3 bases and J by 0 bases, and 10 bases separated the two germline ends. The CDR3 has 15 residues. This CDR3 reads CASSSGDRSGNTIYF. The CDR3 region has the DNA TGCGCCAGCAGCTCAGGGGACCGCTCTGGAAACACCATATATTTT.

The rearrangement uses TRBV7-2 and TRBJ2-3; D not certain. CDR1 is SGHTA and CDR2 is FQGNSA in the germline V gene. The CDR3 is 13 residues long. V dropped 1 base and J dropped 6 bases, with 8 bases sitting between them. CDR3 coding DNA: TGTGCCAGCAGCTTAGATCCCCCCGATACGCAGTATTTT. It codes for CASSLDPPDTQYF. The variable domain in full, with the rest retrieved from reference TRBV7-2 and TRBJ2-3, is GAGVSQSPSNKVTEKGKDVELRCDPISGHTALYWYRQSLGQGLEFLIYFQGNSAPDKSGLPSDRFSAERTGGSVSTLTIQRTQQEDSAVYLCASSLDPPDTQYFGPGTRLTVL.

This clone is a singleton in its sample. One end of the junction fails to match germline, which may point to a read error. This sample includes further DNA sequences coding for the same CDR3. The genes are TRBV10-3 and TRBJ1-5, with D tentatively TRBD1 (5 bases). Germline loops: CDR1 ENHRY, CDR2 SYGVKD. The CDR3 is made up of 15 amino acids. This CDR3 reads CAISEGREGNQPQHF. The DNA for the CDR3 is TGCGCCATCAGTGAAGGCAGGGAAGGCAATCAGCCCCAGCATTTT.

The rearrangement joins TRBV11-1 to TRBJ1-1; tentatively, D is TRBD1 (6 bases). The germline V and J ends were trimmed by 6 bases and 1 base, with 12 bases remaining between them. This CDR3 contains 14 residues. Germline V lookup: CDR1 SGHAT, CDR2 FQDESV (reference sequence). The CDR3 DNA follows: TGTGCCAGCAGGGGGGGGCTGAAGAACACTGAAGCTTTCTTT. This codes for CASRGGLKNTEAFF.

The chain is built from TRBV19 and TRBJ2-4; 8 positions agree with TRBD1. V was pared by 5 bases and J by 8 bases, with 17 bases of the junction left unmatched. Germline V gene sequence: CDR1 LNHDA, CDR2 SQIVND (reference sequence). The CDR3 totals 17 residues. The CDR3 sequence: CASSAPVQGARGHIQYF. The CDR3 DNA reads TGTGCCAGTAGTGCCCCAGTTCAGGGGGCTAGGGGCCACATTCAGTACTTC.

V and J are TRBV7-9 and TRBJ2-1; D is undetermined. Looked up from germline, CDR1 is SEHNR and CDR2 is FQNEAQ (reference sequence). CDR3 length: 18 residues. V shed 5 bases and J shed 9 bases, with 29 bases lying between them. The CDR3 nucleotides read TGTGCCAGCAGCCCCGGTCGAAGCCAATACACCCTCTCGAGTGAGCAGTTCTTC. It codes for CASSPGRSQYTLSSEQFF.

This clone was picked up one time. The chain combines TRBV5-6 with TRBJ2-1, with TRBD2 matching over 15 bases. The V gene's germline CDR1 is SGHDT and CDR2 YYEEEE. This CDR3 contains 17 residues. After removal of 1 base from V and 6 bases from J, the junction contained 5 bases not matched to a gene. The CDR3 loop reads CASSLLGLAGGFNEQFF. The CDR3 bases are TGTGCCAGCAGCTTGCTCGGACTAGCGGGAGGGTTCAATGAGCAGTTCTTC.

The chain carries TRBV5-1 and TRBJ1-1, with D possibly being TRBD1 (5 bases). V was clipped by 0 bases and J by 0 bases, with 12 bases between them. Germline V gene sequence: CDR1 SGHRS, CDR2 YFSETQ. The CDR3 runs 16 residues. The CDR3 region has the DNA TGCGCCAGCAGCTTGGGTCAGGGTTTTGTGAACACTGAAGCTTTCTTT. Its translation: CASSLGQGFVNTEAFF.

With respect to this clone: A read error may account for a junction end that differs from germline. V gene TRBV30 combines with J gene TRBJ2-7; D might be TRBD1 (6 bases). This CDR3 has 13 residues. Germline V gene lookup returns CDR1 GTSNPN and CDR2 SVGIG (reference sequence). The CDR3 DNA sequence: TGTGCCTGGGATAGGACAGCTAAAGACCACCGGCACTTC. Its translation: CAWDRTAKDHRHF.

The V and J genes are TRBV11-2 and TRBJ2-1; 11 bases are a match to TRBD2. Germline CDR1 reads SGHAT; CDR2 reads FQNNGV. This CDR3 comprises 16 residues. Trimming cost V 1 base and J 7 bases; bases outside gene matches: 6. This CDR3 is CASSLVRLAGMNEQFF. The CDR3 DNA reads TGTGCCAGCAGCTTAGTCAGACTAGCGGGAATGAATGAGCAGTTCTTC.

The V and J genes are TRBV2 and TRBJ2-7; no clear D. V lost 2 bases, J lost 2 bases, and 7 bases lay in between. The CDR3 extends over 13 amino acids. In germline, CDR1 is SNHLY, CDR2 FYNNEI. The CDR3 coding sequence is TGTGCCAGCAGTGAACCCTTCGCCTACGAGCAGTACTTC. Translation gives CASSEPFAYEQYF.

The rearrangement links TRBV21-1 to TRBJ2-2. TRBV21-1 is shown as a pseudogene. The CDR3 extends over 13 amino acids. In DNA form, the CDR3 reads TGTGCCAGCACCGCTTCTTCCGTAGGGGAGCTGTTTTTT. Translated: CASTASSVGELFF.

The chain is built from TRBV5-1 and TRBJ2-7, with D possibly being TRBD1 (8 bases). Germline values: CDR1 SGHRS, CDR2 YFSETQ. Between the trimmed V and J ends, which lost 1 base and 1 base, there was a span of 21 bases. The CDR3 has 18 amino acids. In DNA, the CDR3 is TGCGCCAGCAGCTTGCAGGGGGCACGAGCGGGGCCATCCTACGAGCAGTACTTC. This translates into CASSLQGARAGPSYEQYF.

CDR3 DNA: TGTGCCAGCAGCACTTTCAGGGGAGGTAAATACTACGAGCAGTACTTC. It codes for CASSTFRGGKYYEQYF. This chain uses TRBV5-4 with TRBJ2-7, with D tentatively TRBD1 or TRBD2 (6 bases each). The V end was cut by 4 bases, the J end by 3 bases, with 20 bases between. The germline gives CDR1 SGHNT, CDR2 YYREEE (reference sequence). The CDR3 is 16 residues long.

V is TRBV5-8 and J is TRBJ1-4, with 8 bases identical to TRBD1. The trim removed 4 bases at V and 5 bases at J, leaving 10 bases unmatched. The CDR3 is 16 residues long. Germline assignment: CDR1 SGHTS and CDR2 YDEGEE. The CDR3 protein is CASSEGQGTRNEKLFF. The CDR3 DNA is TGTGCCAGCAGCGAAGGACAGGGAACCCGAAATGAAAAACTGTTTTTT.

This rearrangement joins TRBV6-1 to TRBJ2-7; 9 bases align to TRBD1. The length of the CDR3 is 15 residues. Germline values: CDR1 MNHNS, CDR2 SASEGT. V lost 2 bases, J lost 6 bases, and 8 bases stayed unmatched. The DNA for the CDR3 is TGTGCCAGCAGTGAACCGGGACAGGGACGATCCGAGCAGTACTTC. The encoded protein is CASSEPGQGRSEQYF.

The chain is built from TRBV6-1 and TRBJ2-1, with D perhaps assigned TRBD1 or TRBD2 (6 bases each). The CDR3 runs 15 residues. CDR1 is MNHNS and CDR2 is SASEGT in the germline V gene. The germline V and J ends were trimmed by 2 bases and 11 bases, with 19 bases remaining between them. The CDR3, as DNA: TGTGCCAGCAGTGAATCCCGGGGGCGGTTGCTACAGCAGTTCTTC. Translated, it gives CASSESRGRLLQQFF.